One sample yielded the 31 T cell receptor beta chains listed below, sequenced in a study of T cells in localized non-small cell lung cancer. TCRdb keeps only in-frame clones here, not all; method: immunoSEQ multiplex PCR. The table has roughly 16,000 clones, roughly 82% seen once. The sequenced sample was peripheral blood, obtained before any cancer treatment. Receptor source: a male donor aged 60 or older with stage I lung adenocarcinoma.

Of note for this clone: A read error may produce the germline difference seen at one junction end. The chain combines TRBV5-6 with TRBJ2-1; tentatively, D is TRBD2 (5 bases). This CDR3 has 15 residues. CDR1 and CDR2 (germline): SGHDT, YYEEEE. In DNA, the CDR3 is TGTGCCAGCAGCTTCTCGGGGAACGACTACAATGAGAAGTTCTTC. Amino acid sequence: CASSFSGNDYNEKFF.

This chain connects TRBV29-1 to TRBJ2-7; D unresolved. The CDR3 contains 12 residues. Germline V CDR1 and CDR2: SQVTM, ANQGSEA. Trimming removed 6 bases from V and 0 bases from J, with 9 bases in between. CDR3 amino acids: CSVQWPSYEQYF. The CDR3 bases are TGCAGCGTCCAATGGCCCTCCTACGAGCAGTACTTC.

This rearrangement joins TRBV5-1 to TRBJ1-1, with TRBD1 matching over 8 bases. CDR3 length: 15 amino acids. The J segment lost 4 bases and the V segment lost 4 bases, leaving 9 bases of the junction unmatched. Germline CDR1 SGHRS, CDR2 YFSETQ. In DNA form, the CDR3 reads TGCGCCAGCAGCGGACAGGGAGTCTCCTCCACTGAAGCTTTCTTT. This gives the protein CASSGQGVSSTEAFF.

This sequence joins TRBV5-1 and TRBJ1-1, with D tentatively TRBD1 (5 bases). The CDR3 has 12 amino acids. V shed 4 bases and J shed 8 bases, with 12 bases lying between them. Germline lookup yields CDR1 SGHRS and CDR2 YFSETQ. CDR3: CASSDSRIEAFF. The CDR3, as DNA: TGCGCCAGCAGCGACAGTAGGATAGAAGCTTTCTTT. Full variable domain (missing parts from reference TRBV5-1 and TRBJ1-1): KAGVTQTPRYLIKTRGQQVTLSCSPISGHRSVSWYQQTPGQGLQFLFEYFSETQRNKGNFPGRFSGRQFSNSRSEMNVSTLELGDSALYLCASSDSRIEAFFGQGTRLTVV.

The chain links TRBV9 to TRBJ1-4; the match to TRBD1 covers 9 bases. Germline V gives CDR1 SGDLS, CDR2 YYNGEE. This CDR3 comprises 17 residues. The V gene end was trimmed by 3 bases and the J gene end by 7 bases; junction bases not matched to a gene: 13. The chain's CDR3 is CASSAGDRAEGGEKLFF. The CDR3 region has the DNA TGTGCCAGCAGCGCAGGGGACAGGGCCGAAGGAGGTGAAAAACTGTTTTTT.

The rearrangement uses TRBV18 and TRBJ1-3; a possible D gene is TRBD1 (5 bases). Trimming took off 3 bases at V and 2 bases at J, with 8 bases between the two ends. CDR3 length equals 14 residues. Germline CDR1 is KGHSH and CDR2 is LQKENI. This chain's CDR3 is CASSPGGAGNTIYF. The DNA of the CDR3 is TGTGCCAGCTCACCGGGGGGAGCTGGAAACACCATATATTTT.

This clone was picked up one time. The chain has TRBV5-6 and TRBJ1-1; tentatively, D is TRBD1 (6 bases). Germline CDR1 is SGHDT and CDR2 is YYEEEE. The CDR3 sequence is 14 residues long. The V end lost 4 bases, the J end lost 3 bases, and 13 bases lay between the germline ends. The CDR3 sequence: CASSPWTVYTEAFF. CDR3 DNA sequence: TGTGCCAGCAGCCCCTGGACAGTATACACTGAAGCTTTCTTT.

This chain connects TRBV5-8 to TRBJ1-5, with unresolved D. The CDR3 loop spans 13 amino acids. The germline gives CDR1 SGHTS, CDR2 YDEGEE. Trimming took off 1 base at V and 6 bases at J, with 8 bases between the two ends. Here the CDR3 DNA reads TGTGCCAGCAGCTTGCTTGTTACTCAGCCCCAGCATTTT. Translating it yields CASSLLVTQPQHF. The full variable domain, rest sourced from reference TRBV5-8 and TRBJ1-5, is EAGVTQSPTHLIKTRGQQATLRCSPISGHTSVYWYQQALGLGLQFLLWYDEGEERNRGNFPPRFSGRQFPNYSSELNVNALELEDSALYLCASSLLVTQPQHFGDGTRLSIL.

This clone was detected a few times. The genes are TRBV4-1 and TRBJ2-7; 14 bases line up with TRBD2. The CDR3 runs 16 residues. V lost 3 bases, J lost 2 bases, and 3 bases stayed unmatched. CDR1 and CDR2 from the germline V gene are MGHRA and YSYEKL. DNA for the CDR3: TGCGCCAGCAGCCAGGGGACTAGCGGGAGTGCCTACGAGCAGTACTTC. Its protein is CASSQGTSGSAYEQYF.

V and J are TRBV7-6 and TRBJ2-2, with 14 nucleotides matching TRBD2. Trimming cost V 5 bases and J 8 bases; bases outside gene matches: 4. The germline V gene has CDR1 SGHVS and CDR2 FNYEAQ. CDR3 size: 15 residues. The CDR3 is CASSPGLAGEGELFF. In DNA, the CDR3 is TGTGCCAGCAGCCCGGGACTAGCGGGAGAAGGGGAGCTGTTTTTT.

This chain links TRBV11-2 with TRBJ1-1; no definite D call. Germline loops: CDR1 SGHAT, CDR2 FQNNGV. The V gene lost 5 bases and the J gene lost 2 bases, with 15 bases spanning the gap. This CDR3 spans 15 amino acids. This chain's CDR3 is CASSLQRGRNTEAFF. The CDR3 DNA follows: TGTGCCAGCAGCCTCCAGCGAGGGAGAAACACTGAAGCTTTCTTT.

The chain couples TRBV30 to TRBJ2-1; TRBD2 might be the D (6 bases). The CDR3 covers 14 residues. Germline V gene lookup returns CDR1 GTSNPN and CDR2 SVGIG (reference sequence). Trimming took 6 bases from V and 0 from J, leaving 12 bases between them. CDR3 nucleotide sequence: TGTGCCTGCCGTAGCGGAAACTCCTACAATGAGCAGTTCTTC. Amino acid sequence: CACRSGNSYNEQFF.

The chain employs TRBV12-5 and TRBJ2-5; D not certain. Trimming shortened V by 1 base and J by 0 bases, and 12 bases separated the two germline ends. CDR3 length: 16 amino acids. CDR1 LGHNT and CDR2 FRNRAP come from the germline V gene. The CDR3 spells CASGLGSGSYQETQYF. The CDR3 DNA reads as TGTGCTAGTGGTTTGGGATCGGGCTCGTACCAAGAGACCCAGTACTTC.

This clone was recorded only once. This chain uses TRBV7-3 with TRBJ1-2; possible D gene TRBD1, 6 bases. Germline values: CDR1 SGHTA, CDR2 FQGTGA. Trimming shortened V by 2 bases and J by 2 bases, and 12 bases separated the two germline ends. The CDR3 has 15 residues. The CDR3 DNA is TGTGCCAGCAGCTTAGTCGGGGGCTGGAACTATGGCTACACCTTC. Translation: CASSLVGGWNYGYTF.

The chain employs TRBV6-5 and TRBJ1-2, with TRBD1 matching 11 bases. From germline, CDR1 is MNHEY and CDR2 SVGAGI. The CDR3 is 15 amino acids. The junction had 8 bases not matched to a gene; V was cut back by 8 bases and J by 3 bases. CDR3 residues: CASGDRGYVDYGYTF. The DNA of the CDR3 is TGTGCCAGCGGGGACAGGGGGTATGTGGACTATGGCTACACCTTC.

The J gene is TRBJ2-7, the V gene TRBV19, with 7 positions matching TRBD1. This CDR3 has 16 amino acids. Looked up from germline, CDR1 is LNHDA and CDR2 is SQIVND (reference sequence). V was clipped by 5 bases and J by 0 bases; unmatched bases: 10. CDR3 protein: CASSSGAGTVSYEQYF. The DNA for the CDR3 is TGTGCCAGTAGTTCTGGAGCCGGGACAGTCTCCTACGAGCAGTACTTC. Drawing the rest from reference TRBV19 and TRBJ2-7, the complete variable domain is DGGITQSPKYLFRKEGQNVTLSCEQNLNHDAMYWYRQDPGQGLRLIYYSQIVNDFQKGDIAEGYSVSREKKESFPLTVTSAQKNPTAFYLCASSSGAGTVSYEQYFGPGTRLTVT.

There are a few counts of this clone. The chain is built from TRBV2 and TRBJ2-3; D possibly matches TRBD1 or TRBD2 (6 bases each). The CDR3 is made up of 14 amino acids. V was shortened by 5 bases and J by 4 bases, with 13 bases between the two germline ends. Germline V gene sequence: CDR1 SNHLY, CDR2 FYNNEI. In nucleotides, the CDR3 is TGTGCCAGCAGTTTAAGGGGGGCGTCAGATACGCAGTATTTT. This gives the protein CASSLRGASDTQYF.

The V gene is TRBV5-5, the J gene TRBJ1-2; 9 bases match TRBD1. The length of the CDR3 is 15 residues. V shed 4 bases, J shed 6 bases, and the junction held 10 bases outside the gene matches. CDR1 and CDR2 (germline): SGHKS, YYEKEE (reference sequence). CDR3 sequence reads: CASSPGQGRQDGYTF. For the CDR3, the DNA is TGTGCCAGCAGCCCCGGACAGGGGAGACAGGATGGCTACACCTTC.

This sequence joins TRBV10-3 and TRBJ2-2; 7 nucleotides agree with TRBD1. Germline loops: CDR1 ENHRY, CDR2 SYGVKD. CDR3 size: 15 residues. With V trimmed by 3 bases and J by 4 bases, 5 bases remained unmatched. The CDR3 bases are TGTGCCATCAGTGAACAACAGGGGACCACCGGGGAGCTGTTTTTT. Encoded protein: CAISEQQGTTGELFF.

The chain couples TRBV12-5 to TRBJ1-1; 8 positions agree with TRBD1. The CDR3 loop spans 18 amino acids. Looked up from germline, CDR1 is LGHNT and CDR2 is FRNRAP. J gave up 4 bases and V 0 bases, and 13 bases lay outside the gene matches. In DNA, the CDR3 is TGTGCTAGTGGTTTGGTAAAGGAGGGCAGGGGGCCGGGCACTGAAGCTTTCTTT. It is translated as CASGLVKEGRGPGTEAFF.

In DNA, the CDR3 is TGTGCCAGCAGCCACCCTACCGGGACAGCGAACACCGGGGAGCTGTTTTTT. Translation gives CASSHPTGTANTGELFF. The chain carries TRBV4-2 and TRBJ2-2, with TRBD1 identical over 7 bases. Looked up from germline, CDR1 is LGHNA and CDR2 is YNFKEQ. The V segment lost 3 bases and the J segment 0 bases; nucleotides outside the gene matches: 7. This CDR3 has 17 amino acids.

CDR3 sequence reads: CASSTQGGSDTQYF. The CDR3 coding sequence is TGTGCCAGCAGCACACAGGGCGGGTCAGATACGCAGTATTTT. This chain links TRBV5-4 with TRBJ2-3, with a possible D match to TRBD1 (6 bases). CDR3 length: 14 amino acids. Per the germline V gene, CDR1 is SGHNT and CDR2 is YYREEE (reference sequence). Trimming shortened V by 4 bases and J by 4 bases, and 13 bases separated the two germline ends.

This clone occurred a few times. The chain couples TRBV11-2 to TRBJ1-2, with TRBD1 identical over 8 bases. CDR1 is SGHAT, CDR2 FQNNGV, per germline. The V and J ends lost 4 bases and 4 bases, in that order; junction bases with no gene match: 11. This CDR3 comprises 16 residues. CDR3 sequence: CASSSWPRGRSYGYTF. Here the CDR3 DNA reads TGTGCCAGCAGCTCATGGCCCAGGGGGCGGTCCTATGGCTACACCTTC. Complete variable domain (other parts from reference TRBV11-2 and TRBJ1-2): EAGVAQSPRYKIIEKRQSVAFWCNPISGHATLYWYQQILGQGPKLLIQFQNNGVVDDSQLPKDRFSAERLKGVDSTLKIQPAKLEDSAVYLCASSSWPRGRSYGYTFGSGTRLTVV.

The chain uses TRBV7-8 and TRBJ1-1; D may be TRBD1 (5 bases). This CDR3 has 17 residues. V shed 2 bases and J shed 1 base, with 17 bases lying between them. In germline, CDR1 is SGHVS, CDR2 FQNEAQ. This CDR3 is CASSLLLRGGKNTEAFF. As DNA, the CDR3 is TGTGCCAGCAGCTTATTGTTGAGGGGAGGAAAGAACACTGAAGCTTTCTTT.

The chain employs TRBV5-4 and TRBJ2-2; D uncertain. The V gene lost 0 bases and the J gene lost 1 base, with 10 bases spanning the gap. The CDR3 covers 16 residues. Germline CDR1 is SGHNT and CDR2 is YYREEE (reference sequence). Written as DNA, the CDR3 is TGTGCCAGCAGCTTGGATGGCCGGAGGAACACCGGGGAGCTGTTTTTT. This codes for CASSLDGRRNTGELFF.

The V call is TRBV28, the J call TRBJ2-2, with D tentatively TRBD1 (8 bases). V was cut by 7 bases and J by 6 bases, with 21 bases left in between. This CDR3 contains 16 residues. CDR1 MDHEN and CDR2 SYDVKM come from the germline V gene. Written as DNA, the CDR3 is TGTGCCAGCACCCCGGGAGGACAGGGAACCCCCGGGGAGCTGTTTTTT. It is translated as CASTPGGQGTPGELFF.

V and J are TRBV6-6 and TRBJ2-7; 7 bases fit TRBD1. The CDR3 has 15 residues. With 0 bases clipped from V and 6 bases from J, the junction kept 8 bases outside the gene matches. The germline CDR1 and CDR2 sequences are MNHNY and SVGAGI (reference sequence). The CDR3 DNA sequence: TGTGCCAGCAGTTACTCGAGGGGGCAACTCTCCGAGCAGTACTTC. The encoded protein is CASSYSRGQLSEQYF.

The table lists this clone with a few counts. The chain couples TRBV11-2 to TRBJ1-1; 9 nucleotides line up with TRBD1. Germline trimming cut 6 bases from V and 4 bases from J; bases unmatched to any gene: 6. The length of the CDR3 is 14 residues. CDR1 is SGHAT and CDR2 is FQNNGV in the germline V gene. CDR3 DNA: TGTGCCAGCAGGTCGGCGACAGGGGGCACTGAAGCTTTCTTT. As protein: CASRSATGGTEAFF.

The chain couples TRBV2 to TRBJ1-2, with TRBD1 identical over 11 bases. The CDR3 runs 15 residues. Germline-derived CDR1 and CDR2 are SNHLY and FYNNEI. With V trimmed by 1 base and J by 7 bases, 5 bases remained unmatched. DNA for the CDR3: TGTGCCAGCAGTGAAGAGTGGACAGGGGGCGTTGGCTACACCTTC. This gives the protein CASSEEWTGGVGYTF.

The CDR3 bases are TGTGCCAGCAGCTACCAGAGGGCCAGGGTAAGTCTCCTGGGGACTGAAGCTTTCTTT. This encodes CASSYQRARVSLLGTEAFF. The rearrangement joins TRBV5-4 to TRBJ1-1; maybe TRBD1 (5 bases). CDR1 SGHNT and CDR2 YYREEE come from the germline V gene (reference sequence). Trimming removed 3 bases from V and 5 bases from J, with 29 bases in between. This CDR3 is built from 19 residues.

V usage is TRBV7-3 and J usage is TRBJ2-1, with D perhaps TRBD1 (6 bases). The CDR3 has 17 amino acids. The V and J ends lost 2 bases and 2 bases respectively, with 16 bases between them. The germline CDR1 and CDR2 sequences are SGHTA and FQGTGA. CDR3 region: CASSLLGATYPYNEQFF. The CDR3 DNA follows: TGTGCCAGCAGCTTATTGGGGGCGACGTATCCCTACAATGAGCAGTTCTTC.